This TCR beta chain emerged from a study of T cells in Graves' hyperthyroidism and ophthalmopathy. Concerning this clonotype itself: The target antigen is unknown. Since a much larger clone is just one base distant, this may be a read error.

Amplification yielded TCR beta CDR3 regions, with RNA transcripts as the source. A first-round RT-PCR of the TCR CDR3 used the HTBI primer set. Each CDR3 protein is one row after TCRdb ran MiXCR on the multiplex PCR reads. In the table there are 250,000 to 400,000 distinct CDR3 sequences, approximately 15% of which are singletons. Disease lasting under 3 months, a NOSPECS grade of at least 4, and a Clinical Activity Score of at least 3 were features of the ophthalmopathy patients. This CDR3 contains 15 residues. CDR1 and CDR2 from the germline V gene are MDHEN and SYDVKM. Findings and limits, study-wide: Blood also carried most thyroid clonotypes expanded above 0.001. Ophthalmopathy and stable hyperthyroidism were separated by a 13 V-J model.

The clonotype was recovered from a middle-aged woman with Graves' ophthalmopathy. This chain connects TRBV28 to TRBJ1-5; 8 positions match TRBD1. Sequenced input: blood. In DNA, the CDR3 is TGTACCAGCAGGGTGGCGGACAGGGGCAATCAGCCCCAGCATTTT. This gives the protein CTSRVADRGNQPQHF.